This T cell receptor beta chain originates from a study of cytomegalovirus exposure and HLA in healthy donors. Per the germline V gene, CDR1 is SGHRS and CDR2 is YFSETQ. Trimming stripped 0 bases from V and 8 bases from J, with 14 bases between. This CDR3 is built from 15 residues. PCR employed 60 Vbeta and 13 Jbeta primers. The data were produced by immunoSEQ multiplex PCR, yet TCRdb's version contains in-frame clones alone and is incomplete. Recorded for this sample: about 160,000 clones. In regard to this clone: Its specificity is not known.

Notes on the study in general: A later analysis linked a missense variant in DCLRE1C to the trimming of TCR beta V and J genes. Later work found most CMV-associated TCR beta chains apparently HLA-restricted.

This receptor was obtained from a woman aged 55-75 years in good health and CMV-seronegative. The material sequenced was PBMCs. The V gene is TRBV5-1, the J gene TRBJ1-4; weak D call: TRBD1 (5 bases). CDR3 residues: CASSLEGQGREKLFF. The CDR3 DNA reads TGCGCCAGCAGCTTGGAGGGGCAGGGAAGAGAAAAACTGTTTTTT.